This paragraph covers one T cell receptor beta chain sequence. As yet, its antigen is unknown. J lost 10 bases, V lost 4 bases, and 8 bases had no gene match. Germline V CDR1 and CDR2: SGDLS, YYNGEE. This CDR3 region has 13 residues. The sample originates from a study of high-grade serous ovarian cancer treatment subgroups. Whole-study context: Mean per sample: approximately 14,000 reads, around 7,100 unique TCR beta rearrangements. Notes on the study in general: Same-patient tumor repertoires overlapped at about 0.095 to 0.8; different patients barely overlapped. TCR relatedness rose with neoantigen level and trended with mutation load. CDR1 and CDR2 were left unanalyzed; analyses focused on CDR3.

Tumor samples were taken before definitive surgery or chemotherapy. This table comes from immunoSEQ multiplex PCR, and its TCRdb copy is limited to in-frame clones, with some not included. This repertoire shows some 15,000 clones, approximately 87% found once; its top ten account for more than 6%. This TCR came from a human donor with high-grade serous ovarian cancer. This sequence joins TRBV9 and TRBJ2-1; 7 bases align to TRBD2. Sequenced material: tumor tissue. CDR3 in amino acids: CASSPSVGGEQFF. The CDR3 DNA follows: TGTGCCAGCAGCCCCTCCGTCGGGGGGGAGCAGTTCTTC.